A single sample is the source of the 22 T cell receptor beta chains below, sequenced in a study of T cell responses to AZD1222 COVID-19 vaccine. TCRdb keeps only in-frame clones here, not all; method: immunoSEQ multiplex PCR. The sample holds approximately 79,000 clones, roughly 90% seen once. The sequencing here drew on peripheral blood, taken on day 0 of AZD1222 vaccination. These receptors were collected from an adult in good health.

V is TRBV3-1 (or the pseudogene TRBV3-2) and J is TRBJ1-5; 7 bases match TRBD1. CDR1 and CDR2 (germline): LGHDT, YNNKEL (reference sequence). The J segment lost 1 base and the V segment lost 1 base, leaving 1 base of the junction unmatched. The length of the CDR3 is 15 residues. CDR3 bases: TGTGCCAGCAGCCAAGGGGACAGAAGCAATCAGCCCCAGCATTTT. Amino acid sequence: CASSQGDRSNQPQHF.

The genes are TRBV29-1 and TRBJ2-7, with 10 bases matching TRBD1. Germline V gene data show CDR1 as SQVTM and CDR2 as ANQGSEA. J was trimmed by 7 bases and V by 6 bases; bases with no gene match: 9. The CDR3 has 13 amino acids. The CDR3 DNA reads TGCAGCGTCTCTAAGGGGACAGGGGTAGAGCAGTACTTC. It translates to CSVSKGTGVEQYF.

V and J are TRBV5-4 and TRBJ2-7, with 7 bases matching TRBD1. Losses at the gene ends were 4 bases for V and 2 bases for J; bases not matched to a gene: 9. The CDR3 totals 15 residues. Germline CDR1 reads SGHNT; CDR2 reads YYREEE (reference sequence). The CDR3 protein is CASSQTGMGPYEQYF. Written as DNA, the CDR3 is TGTGCCAGCAGCCAGACAGGGATGGGGCCCTACGAGCAGTACTTC. The variable domain in full, with the rest retrieved from reference TRBV5-4 and TRBJ2-7, is ETGVTQSPTHLIKTRGQQVTLRCSSQSGHNTVSWYQQALGQGPQFIFQYYREEENGRGNFPPRFSGLQFPNYSSELNVNALELDDSALYLCASSQTGMGPYEQYFGPGTRLTVT.

This chain joins TRBV6-5 and TRBJ1-1; D is unclear. The CDR3 spans 13 residues. Trimming removed 8 bases at V and 4 bases at J, with 14 bases between. Germline V gives CDR1 MNHEY, CDR2 SVGAGI. Here the CDR3 DNA reads TGTGCCAGCCTAAGGGCGTCGAGCACTGAAGCTTTCTTT. It encodes CASLRASSTEAFF.

This clone was recorded once. CDR3 sequence reads: CASSPQDRGTEAFF. Written as DNA, the CDR3 is TGTGCCAGCAGCCCGCAAGACAGGGGCACTGAAGCTTTCTTT. This chain connects TRBV7-2 to TRBJ1-1, with TRBD1 matching over 8 bases. CDR1 SGHTA and CDR2 FQGNSA come from the germline V gene. The CDR3 totals 14 residues. V lost 5 bases and J lost 4; bases outside the gene matches: 6.

This clone appeared a few times. The chain is built from TRBV4-1 and TRBJ2-7, with TRBD2 matching over 7 bases. V lost 4 bases to trimming and J lost 7 bases; unmatched junction nucleotides: 13. CDR3 length: 15 residues. The V gene's germline CDR1 is MGHRA and CDR2 YSYEKL. CDR3 sequence reads: CASSPSTTSLREQYF. In nucleotides, the CDR3 is TGCGCCAGCAGCCCCTCAACGACTAGCTTACGTGAGCAGTACTTC.

The rearrangement joins TRBV5-6 to TRBJ2-3, with D possibly matching TRBD1 (5 bases). The ends were cut back, 4 bases at V and 2 bases at J, with 11 bases in the middle. CDR1 and CDR2 from the germline V gene are SGHDT and YYEEEE. This CDR3 region has 14 residues. The CDR3 DNA is TGTGCCAGCAGCACTGGACAAGCCACAGATACGCAGTATTTT. Translating gives CASSTGQATDTQYF.

The chain couples TRBV18 to TRBJ2-2; D is uncertain. The germline gives CDR1 KGHSH, CDR2 LQKENI. The CDR3 runs 15 residues. Trimming took off 2 bases at V and 5 bases at J, with 12 bases between the two ends. The CDR3 DNA reads as TGTGCCAGCTCACCAGTAAGGGTTGATACCGGGGAGCTGTTTTTT. This gives the protein CASSPVRVDTGELFF.

Here the CDR3 DNA reads TGTGCCAGCAGCGTAGGCAGAGATAATTCACCCCTCCACTTT. Residues: CASSVGRDNSPLHF. This chain links TRBV9 with TRBJ1-6; no reliable D call. V gave up 0 bases and J gave up 5 bases, with 6 bases separating them. Germline V CDR1 and CDR2: SGDLS, YYNGEE. This CDR3 comprises 14 residues.

This chain links TRBV5-6 with TRBJ2-5; D gene uncertain. The germline V and J ends were trimmed by 3 bases and 5 bases, with 8 bases remaining between them. CDR1 and CDR2 (germline): SGHDT, YYEEEE. The length of the CDR3 is 12 residues. The chain's CDR3 is CASSSTRETQYF. Here the CDR3 DNA reads TGTGCCAGCAGCTCAACCCGTGAGACCCAGTACTTC.

The chain combines TRBV29-1 with TRBJ1-2; 11 bases are a match to TRBD1. Germline assignment: CDR1 SQVTM and CDR2 ANQGSEA. With V trimmed by 7 bases and J by 0 bases, 7 bases remained unmatched. The CDR3 covers 15 residues. The CDR3 DNA reads as TGCAGCGGAGGACAGGGGGCGCCGTCTAACTATGGCTACACCTTC. As protein: CSGGQGAPSNYGYTF.

In nucleotides, the CDR3 is TGTGCCAGCAGCTCGCGGACTAGCGGGAGTTACGAGCAGTACTTC. Translation gives CASSSRTSGSYEQYF. The V and J genes are TRBV11-2 and TRBJ2-7; 13 nucleotides align to TRBD2. Germline CDR1 and CDR2: SGHAT and FQNNGV. CDR3 length: 15 amino acids. J lost 4 bases, V lost 4 bases, and 4 bases had no gene match.

The chain employs TRBV28 and TRBJ1-2; the D gene is possibly TRBD1 (6 bases). Trimming removed 5 bases from V and 7 bases from J, with 20 bases in between. The CDR3 is made up of 15 amino acids. Germline values: CDR1 MDHEN, CDR2 SYDVKM. As DNA, the CDR3 is TGTGCCAGCAGTCCTACAGGGTTGGTGCTCTTTGGCTACACCTTC. It codes for CASSPTGLVLFGYTF.

This chain joins TRBV30 and TRBJ1-5; no clear D gene. Germline V CDR1 and CDR2: GTSNPN, SVGIG (reference sequence). Trimming took off 1 base at V and 2 bases at J, with 6 bases between the two ends. This CDR3 contains 13 residues. The CDR3 DNA follows: TGTGCCTGGAGTGGGGGTGGCAATCAGCCCCAGCATTTT. This translates into CAWSGGGNQPQHF.

V gene TRBV5-1 combines with J gene TRBJ2-7; 8 bases are shared with TRBD1. Trimming took 7 bases from V and 0 from J; bases not matched to a gene: 6. Germline V gene data show CDR1 as SGHRS and CDR2 as YFSETQ. This CDR3 contains 14 residues. The CDR3 reads CASRGQASSYEQYF. CDR3 coding DNA: TGCGCCAGCCGGGGACAGGCTAGCTCCTACGAGCAGTACTTC.

The chain carries TRBV3-1 (or the pseudogene TRBV3-2) and TRBJ2-5; no reliable D call. This CDR3 has 13 residues. Trimming took off 4 bases at V and 2 bases at J, with 8 bases between the two ends. Germline assignment: CDR1 LGHDT and CDR2 YNNKEL (reference sequence). The CDR3 bases are TGTGCCAGCAGCCGGGTTTCTCAAGAGACCCAGTACTTC. Residues: CASSRVSQETQYF.

This chain joins TRBV2 and TRBJ1-5; D is ambiguous. The V end lost 4 bases, the J end lost 3 bases, and 13 bases lay between the germline ends. The CDR3 is 15 residues long. Germline V gene data show CDR1 as SNHLY and CDR2 as FYNNEI. CDR3 protein: CASSAERDANQPQHF. CDR3 coding DNA: TGTGCCAGCAGTGCCGAGAGGGATGCCAATCAGCCCCAGCATTTT.

The gene calls are TRBV6-5 and TRBJ2-2; no clear D gene. Trimming pared 2 bases from V and 0 bases from J, leaving 10 bases between. The CDR3 runs to 16 residues. Looked up from germline, CDR1 is MNHEY and CDR2 is SVGAGI. The CDR3 nucleotides read TGTGCCAGCAGTTACCAGCCGATTACGAACACCGGGGAGCTGTTTTTT. Its translation: CASSYQPITNTGELFF.

The chain combines TRBV2 with TRBJ1-1, with D perhaps TRBD1 (6 bases). V lost 7 bases, J lost 3 bases, and 18 bases lay in between. Germline V CDR1 and CDR2: SNHLY, FYNNEI. The CDR3 length is 15 residues. CDR3 sequence (DNA): TGTGCCAGCACGCCGAGGGGGGGCAGAGACACTGAAGCTTTCTTT. This gives the protein CASTPRGGRDTEAFF.

This clone appeared a single time. The chain recombines TRBV11-2 with TRBJ1-6; a weak D match, TRBD1 (5 bases). The CDR3 is 15 residues long. Trimming shortened V by 3 bases and J by 9 bases, and 15 bases separated the two germline ends. The V gene's germline CDR1 is SGHAT and CDR2 FQNNGV. The CDR3: CASSLQVQGGSPLHF. In DNA form, the CDR3 reads TGTGCCAGCAGCTTGCAAGTCCAGGGTGGTTCACCCCTCCACTTT.

This clone was counted once. This chain uses TRBV28 with TRBJ1-1; D not resolved. The V end lost 2 bases, the J end lost 0 bases, and 7 bases lay between the germline ends. There are 14 residues in the CDR3. Germline values: CDR1 MDHEN, CDR2 SYDVKM. CDR3 residues: CASSLLQLNTEAFF. In nucleotides, the CDR3 is TGTGCCAGCAGTTTACTACAGTTGAACACTGAAGCTTTCTTT.

The CDR3 region is CASKLAGENTGELFF. The DNA for the CDR3 is TGTGCCAGCAAGCTAGCGGGGGAGAACACCGGGGAGCTGTTTTTT. The chain employs TRBV7-9 and TRBJ2-2, with 10 bases lining up with TRBD2. The CDR3 sequence is 15 residues long. Germline values: CDR1 SEHNR, CDR2 FQNEAQ (reference sequence). Trimming at V came to 7 bases and at J to 1 base, leaving 3 bases not matched to a gene.